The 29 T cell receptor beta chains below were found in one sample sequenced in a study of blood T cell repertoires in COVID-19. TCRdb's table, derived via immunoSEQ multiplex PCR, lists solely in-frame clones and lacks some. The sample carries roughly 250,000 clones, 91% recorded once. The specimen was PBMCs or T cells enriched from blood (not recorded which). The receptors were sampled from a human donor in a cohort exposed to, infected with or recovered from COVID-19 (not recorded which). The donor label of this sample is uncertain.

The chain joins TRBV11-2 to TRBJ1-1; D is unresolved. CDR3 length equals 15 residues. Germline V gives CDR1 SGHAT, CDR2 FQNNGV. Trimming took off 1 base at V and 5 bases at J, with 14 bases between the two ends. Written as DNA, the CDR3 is TGTGCCAGCAGCTTAGGTCGGTACGGGAGGACTGAAGCTTTCTTT. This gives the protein CASSLGRYGRTEAFF. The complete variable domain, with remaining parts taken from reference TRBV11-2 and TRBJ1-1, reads EAGVAQSPRYKIIEKRQSVAFWCNPISGHATLYWYQQILGQGPKLLIQFQNNGVVDDSQLPKDRFSAERLKGVDSTLKIQPAKLEDSAVYLCASSLGRYGRTEAFFGQGTRLTVV.

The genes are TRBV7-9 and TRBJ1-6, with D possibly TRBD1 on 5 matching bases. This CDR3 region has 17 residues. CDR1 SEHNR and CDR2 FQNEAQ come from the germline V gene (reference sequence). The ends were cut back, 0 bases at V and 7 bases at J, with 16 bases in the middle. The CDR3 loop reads CASSLAGRAGLNSPLHF. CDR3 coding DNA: TGTGCCAGCAGCTTAGCCGGACGGGCAGGGCTGAATTCACCCCTCCACTTT.

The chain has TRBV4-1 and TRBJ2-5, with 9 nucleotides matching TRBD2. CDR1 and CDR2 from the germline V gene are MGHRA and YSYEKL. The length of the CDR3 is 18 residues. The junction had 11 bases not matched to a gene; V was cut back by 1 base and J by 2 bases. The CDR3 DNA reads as TGCGCCAGCAGCCAAGCTACCGGACTAGCGTTTCAGCAAGAGACCCAGTACTTC. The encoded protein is CASSQATGLAFQQETQYF.

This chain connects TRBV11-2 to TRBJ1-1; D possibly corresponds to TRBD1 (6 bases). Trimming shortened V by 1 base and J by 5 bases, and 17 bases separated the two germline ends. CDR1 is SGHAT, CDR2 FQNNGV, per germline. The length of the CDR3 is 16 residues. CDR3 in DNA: TGTGCCAGCAGCTTAGGCGACAGGACGGGCAGAACTGAAGCTTTCTTT. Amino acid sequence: CASSLGDRTGRTEAFF.

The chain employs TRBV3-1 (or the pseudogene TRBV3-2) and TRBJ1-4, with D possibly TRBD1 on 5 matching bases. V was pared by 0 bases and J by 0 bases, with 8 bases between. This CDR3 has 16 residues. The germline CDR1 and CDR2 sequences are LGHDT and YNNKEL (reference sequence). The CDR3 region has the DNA TGTGCCAGCAGCCAAGACCTGACAGCAACTAATGAAAAACTGTTTTTT. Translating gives CASSQDLTATNEKLFF.

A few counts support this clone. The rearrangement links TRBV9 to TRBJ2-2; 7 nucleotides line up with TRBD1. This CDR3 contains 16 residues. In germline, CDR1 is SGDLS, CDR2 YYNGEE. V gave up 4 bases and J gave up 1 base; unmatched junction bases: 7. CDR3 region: CASSIGRDRNTGELFF. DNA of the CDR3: TGTGCCAGCAGCATCGGCCGGGACAGGAACACCGGGGAGCTGTTTTTT.

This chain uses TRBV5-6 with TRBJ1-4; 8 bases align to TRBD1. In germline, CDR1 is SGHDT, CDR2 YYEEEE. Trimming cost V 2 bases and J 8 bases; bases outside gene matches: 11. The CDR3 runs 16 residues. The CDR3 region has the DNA TGTGCCAGCAGCTTTCGAGCCCCAGGGGGCGTCGAAAAACTGTTTTTT. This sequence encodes CASSFRAPGGVEKLFF.

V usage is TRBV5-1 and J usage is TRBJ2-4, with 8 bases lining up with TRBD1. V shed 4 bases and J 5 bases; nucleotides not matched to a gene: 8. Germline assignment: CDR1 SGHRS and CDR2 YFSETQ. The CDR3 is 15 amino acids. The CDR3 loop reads CASSSFPGQENIQYF. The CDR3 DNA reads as TGCGCCAGCAGCAGTTTTCCGGGACAGGAAAACATTCAGTACTTC.

The CDR3 DNA sequence: TGTGCCAGCAGATCTACACTCCGGGACAGGGGGACGAACACTGAAGCTTTCTTT. This gives the protein CASRSTLRDRGTNTEAFF. The chain recombines TRBV7-8 with TRBJ1-1, with 11 positions matching TRBD1. Looked up from germline, CDR1 is SGHVS and CDR2 is FQNEAQ. There are 18 residues in the CDR3. J lost 1 base, V lost 6 bases, and 13 bases had no gene match.

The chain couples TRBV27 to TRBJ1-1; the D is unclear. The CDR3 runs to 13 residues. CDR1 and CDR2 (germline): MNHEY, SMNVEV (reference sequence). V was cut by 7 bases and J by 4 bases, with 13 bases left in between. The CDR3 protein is CASTSGLGTEAFF. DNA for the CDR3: TGTGCCAGCACCTCGGGGTTGGGCACTGAAGCTTTCTTT.

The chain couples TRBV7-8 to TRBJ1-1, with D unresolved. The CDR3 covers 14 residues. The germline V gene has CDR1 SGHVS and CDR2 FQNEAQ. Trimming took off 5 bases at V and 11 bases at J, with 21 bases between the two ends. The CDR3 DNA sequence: TGTGCCAGCAGCCTCGGACCGCTTGACCCGGGGGCTTTCTTT. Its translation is CASSLGPLDPGAFF.

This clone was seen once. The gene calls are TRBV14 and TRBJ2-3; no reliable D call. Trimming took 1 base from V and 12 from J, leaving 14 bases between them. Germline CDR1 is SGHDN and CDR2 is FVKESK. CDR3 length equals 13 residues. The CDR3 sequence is CASSQGTHPPQYF. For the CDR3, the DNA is TGTGCCAGCAGCCAAGGTACTCATCCACCCCAGTATTTT.

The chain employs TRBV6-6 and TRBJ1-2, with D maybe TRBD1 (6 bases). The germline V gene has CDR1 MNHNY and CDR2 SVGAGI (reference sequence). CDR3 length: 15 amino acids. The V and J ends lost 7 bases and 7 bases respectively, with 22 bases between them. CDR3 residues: CASTSTGLRGGGYTF. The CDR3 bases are TGTGCCAGCACCTCAACAGGGTTAAGAGGTGGTGGCTACACCTTC.

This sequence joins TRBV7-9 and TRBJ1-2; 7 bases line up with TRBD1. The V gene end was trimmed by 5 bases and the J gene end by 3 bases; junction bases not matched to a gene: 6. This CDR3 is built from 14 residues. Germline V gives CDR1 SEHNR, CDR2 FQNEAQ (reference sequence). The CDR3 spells CASSLRDRDYGYTF. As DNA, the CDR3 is TGTGCCAGCAGCCTAAGAGACAGGGACTATGGCTACACCTTC.

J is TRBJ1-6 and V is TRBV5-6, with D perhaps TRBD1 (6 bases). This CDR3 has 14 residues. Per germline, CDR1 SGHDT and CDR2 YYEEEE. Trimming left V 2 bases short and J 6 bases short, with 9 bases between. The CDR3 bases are TGTGCCAGCAGCTTAACAGGGACTAATTCACCCCTCCACTTT. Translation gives CASSLTGTNSPLHF.

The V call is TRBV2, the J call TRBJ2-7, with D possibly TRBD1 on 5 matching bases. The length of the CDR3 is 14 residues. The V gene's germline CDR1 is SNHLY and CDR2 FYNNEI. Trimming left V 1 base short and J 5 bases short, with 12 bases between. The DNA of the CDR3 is TGTGCCAGCAGTGAAGGGCAGGGAATCCACGAGCAGTACTTC. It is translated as CASSEGQGIHEQYF.

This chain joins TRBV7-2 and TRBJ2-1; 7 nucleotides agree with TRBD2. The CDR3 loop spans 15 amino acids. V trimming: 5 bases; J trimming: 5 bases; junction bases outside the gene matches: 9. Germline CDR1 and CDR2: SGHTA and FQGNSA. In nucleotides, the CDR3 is TGTGCCAGCAGCACTCTGGCGGGGGATAACAATGAGCAGTTCTTC. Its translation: CASSTLAGDNNEQFF.

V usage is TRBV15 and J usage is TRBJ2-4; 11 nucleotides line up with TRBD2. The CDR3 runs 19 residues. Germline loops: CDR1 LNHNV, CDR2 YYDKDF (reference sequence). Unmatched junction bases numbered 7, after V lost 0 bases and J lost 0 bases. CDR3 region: CATSRDASGGTLAKNIQYF. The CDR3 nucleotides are TGTGCCACCAGCAGAGATGCTAGCGGGGGGACCCTAGCCAAAAACATTCAGTACTTC. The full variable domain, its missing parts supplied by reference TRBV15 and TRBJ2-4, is DAMVIQNPRYQVTQFGKPVTLSCSQTLNHNVMYWYQQKSSQAPKLLFHYYDKDFNNEADTPDNFQSRRPNTSFCFLDIRSPGLGDTAMYLCATSRDASGGTLAKNIQYFGAGTRLSVL.

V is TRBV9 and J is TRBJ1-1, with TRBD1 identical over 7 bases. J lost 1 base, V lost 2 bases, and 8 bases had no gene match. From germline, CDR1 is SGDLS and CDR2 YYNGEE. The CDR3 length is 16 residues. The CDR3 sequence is CASSVGQVGKNTEAFF. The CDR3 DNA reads TGTGCCAGCAGCGTTGGACAGGTAGGAAAGAACACTGAAGCTTTCTTT.

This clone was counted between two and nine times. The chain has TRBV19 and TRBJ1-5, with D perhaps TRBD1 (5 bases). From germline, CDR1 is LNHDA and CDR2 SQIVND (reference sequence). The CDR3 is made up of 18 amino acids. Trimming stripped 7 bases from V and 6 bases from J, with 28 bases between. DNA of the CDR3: TGTGCCAGTACCCCTCACTTTACTGCCGGGGGAGGAATTCAGCCCCAGCATTTT. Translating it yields CASTPHFTAGGGIQPQHF.

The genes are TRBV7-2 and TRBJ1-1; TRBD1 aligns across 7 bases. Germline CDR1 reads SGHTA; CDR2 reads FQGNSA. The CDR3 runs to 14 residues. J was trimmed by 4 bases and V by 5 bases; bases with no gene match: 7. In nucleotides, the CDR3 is TGTGCCAGCAGCGACAGGGTCGGGAGCACTGAAGCTTTCTTT. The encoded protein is CASSDRVGSTEAFF.

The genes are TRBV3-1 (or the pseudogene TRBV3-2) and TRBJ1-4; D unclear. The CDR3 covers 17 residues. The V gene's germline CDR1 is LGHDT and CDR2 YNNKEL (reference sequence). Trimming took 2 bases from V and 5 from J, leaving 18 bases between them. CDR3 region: CASSQSVSTVTNEKLFF. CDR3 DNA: TGTGCCAGCAGCCAATCGGTCTCCACGGTCACCAATGAAAAACTGTTTTTT.

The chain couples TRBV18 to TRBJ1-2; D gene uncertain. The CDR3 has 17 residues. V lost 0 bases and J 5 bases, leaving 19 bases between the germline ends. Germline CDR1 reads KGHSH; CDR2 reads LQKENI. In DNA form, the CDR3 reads TGTGCCAGCTCACCACCGGAGCGGACCCACCTAGGGTATGGCTACACCTTC. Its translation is CASSPPERTHLGYGYTF.

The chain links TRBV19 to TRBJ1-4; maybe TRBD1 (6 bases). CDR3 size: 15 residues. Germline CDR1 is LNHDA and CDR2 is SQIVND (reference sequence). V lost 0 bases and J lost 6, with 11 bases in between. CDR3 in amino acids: CASSIEDSYYEKLFF. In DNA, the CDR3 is TGTGCCAGTAGTATAGAGGACAGCTACTATGAAAAACTGTTTTTT.

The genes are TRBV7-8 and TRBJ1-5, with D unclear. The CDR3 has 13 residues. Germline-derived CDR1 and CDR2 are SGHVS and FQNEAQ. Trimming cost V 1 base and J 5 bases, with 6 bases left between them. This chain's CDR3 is CASSLDEDQPQHF. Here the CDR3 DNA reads TGTGCCAGCAGCTTAGATGAGGATCAGCCCCAGCATTTT.

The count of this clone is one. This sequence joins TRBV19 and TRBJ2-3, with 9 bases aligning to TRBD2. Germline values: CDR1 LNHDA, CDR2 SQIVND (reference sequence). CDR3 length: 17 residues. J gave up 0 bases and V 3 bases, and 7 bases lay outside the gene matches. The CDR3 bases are TGTGCCAGTAGTATGGGTAGCGGGGGTCCTAGCACAGATACGCAGTATTTT. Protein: CASSMGSGGPSTDTQYF. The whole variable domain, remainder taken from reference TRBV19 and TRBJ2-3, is DGGITQSPKYLFRKEGQNVTLSCEQNLNHDAMYWYRQDPGQGLRLIYYSQIVNDFQKGDIAEGYSVSREKKESFPLTVTSAQKNPTAFYLCASSMGSGGPSTDTQYFGPGTRLTVL.

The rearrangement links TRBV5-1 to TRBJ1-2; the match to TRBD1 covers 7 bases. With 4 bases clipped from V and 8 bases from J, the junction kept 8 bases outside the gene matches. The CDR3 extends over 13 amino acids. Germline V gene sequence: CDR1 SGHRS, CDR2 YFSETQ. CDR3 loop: CASSPPTGNGYTF. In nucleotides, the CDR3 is TGCGCCAGCAGCCCACCGACAGGGAACGGCTACACCTTC.

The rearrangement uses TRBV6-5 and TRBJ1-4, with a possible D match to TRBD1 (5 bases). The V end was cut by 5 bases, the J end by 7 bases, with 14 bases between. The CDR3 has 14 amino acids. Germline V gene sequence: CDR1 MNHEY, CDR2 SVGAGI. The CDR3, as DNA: TGTGCCAGCAGTAAACAGGATGTCGGTGAAAAACTGTTTTTT. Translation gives CASSKQDVGEKLFF.

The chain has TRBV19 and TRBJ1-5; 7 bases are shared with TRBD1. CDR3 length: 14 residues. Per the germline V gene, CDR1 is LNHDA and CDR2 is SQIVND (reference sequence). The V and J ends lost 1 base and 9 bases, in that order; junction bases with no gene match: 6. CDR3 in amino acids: CASSIGGTVLPQHF. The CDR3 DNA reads TGTGCCAGTAGTATAGGCGGGACAGTCCTGCCCCAGCATTTT.